The 16 T cell receptor beta chains presented below share a single source sample, sequenced in a study of response to subunit inactivated influenza vaccine. Using its own MiXCR run on the RT-PCR reads, TCRdb lists one record per CDR3 protein. The repertoire has almost 250,000 distinct CDR3 sequences, more than 9% of them found once; the top ten carry approximately 7.8%. Sequenced material: non-naive T cells sorted from PBMCs, taken 14 days before vaccination. The receptors stem from a man aged 50 to 60 who received an inactivated influenza vaccine.

This rearrangement joins TRBV20-1 to TRBJ2-1; TRBD2 aligns across 7 bases. Per the germline V gene, CDR1 is DFQATT and CDR2 is SNEGSKA (reference sequence). The CDR3 has 14 amino acids. V lost 6 bases to trimming and J lost 7 bases; unmatched junction nucleotides: 12. The CDR3 nucleotides read TGCAGTGCGAGACGGACTAGGGTGGGGAATGAGCAGTTCTTC. Translating gives CSARRTRVGNEQFF.

This clonotype was recorded many times. This rearrangement joins TRBV20-1 to TRBJ2-1; D is undetermined. The length of the CDR3 is 14 residues. V was trimmed by 1 base and J by 0 bases, leaving 7 bases between them. Germline CDR1 reads DFQATT; CDR2 reads SNEGSKA (reference sequence). The CDR3 is CSARGRYSYNEQFF. DNA of the CDR3: TGCAGTGCTAGAGGGCGGTACTCCTACAATGAGCAGTTCTTC.

The DNA of the CDR3 is TGCGCCAGCAGCTTGGAGGCCTTCTCTGGAAACACCATATATTTT. As protein: CASSLEAFSGNTIYF. V is TRBV5-1 and J is TRBJ1-3, with D unresolved. The germline gives CDR1 SGHRS, CDR2 YFSETQ. V gave up 0 bases and J gave up 0 bases, with 7 bases separating them. The CDR3 loop spans 15 amino acids.

The genes are TRBV28 and TRBJ2-7; 10 positions agree with TRBD1. J gave up 7 bases and V 0 bases, and 6 bases lay outside the gene matches. The CDR3 is made up of 15 amino acids. Germline V CDR1 and CDR2: MDHEN, SYDVKM. CDR3 in DNA: TGTGCCAGCAGTTTATGGGGACAGGGGACTCGGGAGCAGTACTTC. It yields the protein CASSLWGQGTREQYF.

V and J are TRBV30 and TRBJ2-3, with D perhaps given as TRBD1 or TRBD2 (5 bases each). Between the trimmed V and J ends, which lost 2 bases and 7 bases, there was a span of 10 bases. Germline CDR1 GTSNPN, CDR2 SVGIG (reference sequence). The CDR3 is 12 residues long. This CDR3 is CAWSWDVHTQYF. CDR3 DNA sequence: TGTGCCTGGAGTTGGGACGTCCATACGCAGTATTTT.

This clonotype occurred many times. V is TRBV10-3 and J is TRBJ2-1; possibly TRBD2 for D (5 bases). Trimming stripped 0 bases from V and 9 bases from J, with 9 bases between. CDR1 and CDR2 from the germline V gene are ENHRY and SYGVKD. This CDR3 contains 13 residues. The CDR3, as DNA: TGTGCCATCAGTGAGTCGGCCGCGGGTGAGCAGTTCTTC. This encodes CAISESAAGEQFF.

V gene TRBV10-1 combines with J gene TRBJ2-7; D is undetermined. The ends were cut back, 5 bases at V and 2 bases at J, with 10 bases in the middle. Germline values: CDR1 WNHNN, CDR2 SYGVQD (reference sequence). This CDR3 spans 13 amino acids. The CDR3 coding sequence is TGCGCCAGCAGTCGGGTCAATACCTACGAGCAGTACTTC. This sequence encodes CASSRVNTYEQYF.

The table lists this clonotype with a few counts. The chain joins TRBV7-2 to TRBJ2-3; 7 nucleotides line up with TRBD2. CDR3 length: 16 residues. V lost 3 bases and J lost 8; bases outside the gene matches: 14. Germline V lookup: CDR1 SGHTA, CDR2 FQGNSA. In DNA form, the CDR3 reads TGTGCCAGCAGCTTCCCCCCGGGACTATCTTCCCCTACGCAGTATTTT. It encodes CASSFPPGLSSPTQYF.

This clonotype was seen more than once but under ten times. The chain has TRBV5-1 and TRBJ1-1; no clear D. Germline V gives CDR1 SGHRS, CDR2 YFSETQ. V lost 3 bases to trimming and J lost 4 bases, with 13 bases between them. The CDR3 consists of 14 residues. CDR3 region: CASSSVVRGTEAFF. DNA of the CDR3: TGCGCCAGCAGCTCCGTCGTTCGGGGCACTGAAGCTTTCTTT.

This clonotype was seen repeatedly, ten times or more. This chain uses TRBV28 with TRBJ2-7; the match to TRBD2 covers 7 bases. J gave up 2 bases and V 4 bases, and 11 bases lay outside the gene matches. Germline V CDR1 and CDR2: MDHEN, SYDVKM. The CDR3 loop spans 16 amino acids. Here the CDR3 DNA reads TGTGCCAGCAGTTCCCGATGGGCGGGAGCCCCCTACGAGCAGTACTTC. It encodes CASSSRWAGAPYEQYF.

The chain links TRBV7-2 to TRBJ2-5; TRBD1 agrees at 9 bases. J lost 1 base, V lost 3 bases, and 6 bases had no gene match. CDR1 and CDR2 (germline): SGHTA, FQGNSA. This CDR3 is 16 amino acids long. The CDR3 DNA reads TGTGCCAGCAGCTTGTCCGGGACAGGGTCCCAAGAGACCCAGTACTTC. The encoded protein is CASSLSGTGSQETQYF.

This clonotype came up a few times. The chain couples TRBV5-6 to TRBJ1-1; 7 bases align to TRBD1. The CDR3 is 14 residues long. The V segment lost 3 bases and the J segment 4 bases; nucleotides outside the gene matches: 6. Germline V gene sequence: CDR1 SGHDT, CDR2 YYEEEE. The CDR3 coding sequence is TGTGCCAGCAGCTACGGGACAGTATTCACTGAAGCTTTCTTT. This translates into CASSYGTVFTEAFF.

There are a few counts of this clonotype. This chain joins TRBV15 and TRBJ2-7; no firm D call. Germline CDR1 is LNHNV and CDR2 is YYDKDF (reference sequence). V was trimmed by 0 bases and J by 2 bases, leaving 14 bases between them. The CDR3 contains 16 residues. The CDR3 reads CATSRDRYGAAYEQYF. DNA for the CDR3: TGTGCCACCAGCAGAGACCGGTACGGAGCCGCCTACGAGCAGTACTTC.

This clonotype was detected ten times or more. The rearrangement joins TRBV4-3 to TRBJ2-5, with a possible D match to TRBD2 (5 bases). Per the germline V gene, CDR1 is LGHNA and CDR2 is YSLEER. CDR3 length: 15 residues. Trimming shortened V by 0 bases and J by 1 base, and 9 bases separated the two germline ends. The CDR3 sequence is CASSQDVRAQETQYF. The DNA for the CDR3 is TGCGCCAGCAGCCAAGATGTGAGGGCCCAAGAGACCCAGTACTTC.

V gene TRBV18 combines with J gene TRBJ1-2; tentatively, D is TRBD1 (5 bases). Trimming removed 3 bases from V and 8 bases from J, with 13 bases in between. The V gene's germline CDR1 is KGHSH and CDR2 LQKENI. CDR3 size: 13 residues. For the CDR3, the DNA is TGTGCCAGCTCACCGGACATGGGCAGGGGCTACACCTTC. It yields the protein CASSPDMGRGYTF.

A note on this clonotype: One end of the junction does not line up with germline, which may come from a read error. The chain is built from TRBV29-1 and TRBJ2-2, with a tentative D call TRBD2 (6 bases). This CDR3 is built from 12 residues. Germline lookup yields CDR1 SQVTM and CDR2 ANQGSEA. CDR3 DNA: TGCAGCGTTAGCCGTAACACCGGGGGGCTGTTTTTT. Its translation is CSVSRNTGGLFF.